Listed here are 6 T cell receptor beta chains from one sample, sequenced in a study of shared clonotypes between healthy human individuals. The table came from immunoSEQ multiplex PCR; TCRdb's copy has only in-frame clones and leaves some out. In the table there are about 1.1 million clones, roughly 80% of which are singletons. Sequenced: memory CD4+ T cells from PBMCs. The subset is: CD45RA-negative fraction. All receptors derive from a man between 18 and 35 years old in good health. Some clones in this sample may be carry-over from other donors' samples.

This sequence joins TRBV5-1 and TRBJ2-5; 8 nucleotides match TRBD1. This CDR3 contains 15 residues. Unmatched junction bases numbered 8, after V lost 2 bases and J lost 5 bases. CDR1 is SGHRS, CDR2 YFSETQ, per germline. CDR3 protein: CASSLKSGGPETQYF. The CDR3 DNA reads TGCGCCAGCAGCTTAAAGTCAGGGGGCCCCGAGACCCAGTACTTC.

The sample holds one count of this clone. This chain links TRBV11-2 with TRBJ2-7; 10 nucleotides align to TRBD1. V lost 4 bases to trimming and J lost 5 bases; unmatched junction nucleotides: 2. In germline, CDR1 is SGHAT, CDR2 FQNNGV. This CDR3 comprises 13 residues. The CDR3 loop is CASSSDRGDEQYF. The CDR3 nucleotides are TGTGCCAGCAGCTCGGACAGGGGGGACGAGCAGTACTTC.

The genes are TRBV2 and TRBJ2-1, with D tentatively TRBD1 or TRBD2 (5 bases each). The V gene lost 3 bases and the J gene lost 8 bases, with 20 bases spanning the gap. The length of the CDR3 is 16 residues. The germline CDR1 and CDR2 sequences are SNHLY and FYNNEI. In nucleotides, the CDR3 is TGTGCCAGCAGTGATCGATCGCCCCGGGACGCGGATGAGCAGTTCTTC. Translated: CASSDRSPRDADEQFF.

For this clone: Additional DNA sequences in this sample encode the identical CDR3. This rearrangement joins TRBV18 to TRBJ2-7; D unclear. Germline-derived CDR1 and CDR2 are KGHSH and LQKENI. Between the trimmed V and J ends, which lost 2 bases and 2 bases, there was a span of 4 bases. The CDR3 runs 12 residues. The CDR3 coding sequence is TGTGCCAGCTCACCAGGAGCCTACGAGCAGTACTTC. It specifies CASSPGAYEQYF.

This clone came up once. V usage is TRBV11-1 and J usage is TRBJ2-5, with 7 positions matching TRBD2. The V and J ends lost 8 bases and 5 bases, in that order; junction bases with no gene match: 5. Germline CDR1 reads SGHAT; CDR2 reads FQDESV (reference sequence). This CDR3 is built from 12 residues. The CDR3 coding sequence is TGTGCCAGCTCGACTAGCAGGGAGACCCAGTACTTC. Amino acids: CASSTSRETQYF.

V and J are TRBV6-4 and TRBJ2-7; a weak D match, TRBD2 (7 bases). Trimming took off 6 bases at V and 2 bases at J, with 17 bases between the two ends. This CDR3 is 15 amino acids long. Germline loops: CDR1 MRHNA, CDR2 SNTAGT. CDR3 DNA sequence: TGTGCCAGCAGAAAGGGGGGGACAACCCCCTACGAGCAGTACTTC. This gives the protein CASRKGGTTPYEQYF.